This T cell receptor beta chain was found in a study of cytomegalovirus exposure and HLA in healthy donors. The PCR was carried out with 60 Vbeta primers and 13 Jbeta primers. Here immunoSEQ multiplex PCR was the method, and the copy in TCRdb shows in-frame clones only, minus some. In all, the sample yields 45,000 to 55,000 clones. Trimming removed 0 bases from V and 7 bases from J; junction bases left unmatched: 16. The CDR3 has 19 residues. The germline V gene has CDR1 LNHNV and CDR2 YYDKDF (reference sequence). The receptor's source is a woman between 50 and 59 years old in good health and CMV-seropositive. Sequencing input: PBMCs. This chain joins TRBV15 and TRBJ2-7, with 12 bases identical to TRBD2. The CDR3 DNA is TGTGCCACCAGCAGAGAAGGACTAGCGGGAATCCCGGGGTGGGAGGAGCAGTACTTC. Its protein is CATSREGLAGIPGWEEQYF.